This entry lists 25 T cell receptor beta chains sequenced from one sample in a study of TIL therapy for anti-PD-1-resistant metastatic lung cancer. Described time point: pre-treatment sample, taken before nivolumab and TIL therapy. Sequencing used immunoSEQ v3. Profiled with immunoSEQ multiplex PCR; TCRdb holds only in-frame clones, not every one. The sample records roughly 57,000 clones, over 75% being singletons. Sequencing used blood, obtained at baseline. These receptors came from a person aged 25 to 85 with non-small cell lung cancer.

The rearrangement joins TRBV19 to TRBJ2-1, with TRBD2 matching over 10 bases. The trim removed 4 bases at V and 4 bases at J, leaving 4 bases unmatched. Germline assignment: CDR1 LNHDA and CDR2 SQIVND (reference sequence). There are 15 residues in the CDR3. The CDR3: CASSTIAGGYNEQFF. Written as DNA, the CDR3 is TGTGCCAGTAGTACAATAGCGGGAGGATACAATGAGCAGTTCTTC.

The chain is built from TRBV15 and TRBJ1-3; D uncertain. Germline V gene lookup returns CDR1 LNHNV and CDR2 YYDKDF (reference sequence). The CDR3 contains 13 residues. V dropped 0 bases and J dropped 4 bases, with 4 bases sitting between them. CDR3 in amino acids: CATSRDTGNTIYF. Written as DNA, the CDR3 is TGTGCCACCAGCAGAGATACGGGAAACACCATATATTTT. Complete variable domain (other parts from reference TRBV15 and TRBJ1-3): DAMVIQNPRYQVTQFGKPVTLSCSQTLNHNVMYWYQQKSSQAPKLLFHYYDKDFNNEADTPDNFQSRRPNTSFCFLDIRSPGLGDTAMYLCATSRDTGNTIYFGEGSWLTVV.

This sequence joins TRBV2 and TRBJ2-7; 11 positions agree with TRBD2. The CDR3 extends over 17 amino acids. After removal of 6 bases from V and 3 bases from J, the junction contained 13 bases not matched to a gene. Germline V gives CDR1 SNHLY, CDR2 FYNNEI. The DNA for the CDR3 is TGTGCCAGCAGGCCGACTAGCGGGATACGTCCCCACTACGAGCAGTACTTC. Its protein is CASRPTSGIRPHYEQYF.

This clone has only a few counts. The rearrangement uses TRBV6-1 and TRBJ2-1; 7 positions agree with TRBD1. The CDR3 loop spans 17 amino acids. CDR1 and CDR2 (germline): MNHNS, SASEGT. The ends lost 4 bases at V and 2 bases at J; junction bases unmatched: 11. The DNA of the CDR3 is TGTGCCAGCAGTGGGCCAGACAGGGCTAGGACCTACAATGAGCAGTTCTTC. Translated, it gives CASSGPDRARTYNEQFF.

CDR3 amino acids: CAWGLPPYNEQFF. DNA of the CDR3: TGTGCCTGGGGGCTCCCTCCCTACAATGAGCAGTTCTTC. The chain is built from TRBV30 and TRBJ2-1, with D uncertain. V was pared by 5 bases and J by 2 bases, with 10 bases between. This CDR3 comprises 13 residues. CDR1 and CDR2 (germline): GTSNPN, SVGIG (reference sequence).

The chain has TRBV27 and TRBJ2-2, with 7 nucleotides matching TRBD1. The trim removed 6 bases at V and 6 bases at J, leaving 13 bases unmatched. The CDR3 is 16 amino acids. Germline CDR1 and CDR2: MNHEY and SMNVEV (reference sequence). CDR3 amino acids: CASSLMRTGGPGELFF. CDR3 bases: TGTGCCAGCAGCCTAATGCGGACAGGAGGCCCCGGGGAGCTGTTTTTT.

The V gene is TRBV15, the J gene TRBJ2-5; D gene uncertain. This CDR3 has 13 amino acids. The V gene's germline CDR1 is LNHNV and CDR2 YYDKDF (reference sequence). V lost 1 base, J lost 5 bases, and 8 bases lay in between. The CDR3 bases are TGTGCCACCAGCAGAGCCGTTAGGGAGACCCAGTACTTC. Its translation is CATSRAVRETQYF.

The chain combines TRBV5-6 with TRBJ1-5; D perhaps matches TRBD1 (5 bases). Trimming left V 4 bases short and J 0 bases short, with 11 bases between. Germline V gene lookup returns CDR1 SGHDT and CDR2 YYEEEE. The CDR3 length is 15 residues. CDR3 region: CASSPGTVSNQPQHF. The CDR3 nucleotides are TGTGCCAGCAGCCCGGGGACGGTTAGCAATCAGCCCCAGCATTTT.

This clone was seen just once. The CDR3 coding sequence is TGTGCCAGCAGTGGCGGGACGACCTGGGGAGATACGCAGTATTTT. As protein: CASSGGTTWGDTQYF. The V and J genes are TRBV28 and TRBJ2-3; tentatively, D is TRBD2 (6 bases). The V end was cut by 5 bases, the J end by 5 bases, with 17 bases between. Germline CDR1 and CDR2: MDHEN and SYDVKM. CDR3 size: 15 residues.

The chain links TRBV2 to TRBJ2-6, with no clear D. V was cut by 6 bases and J by 1 base, with 10 bases left in between. The CDR3 is made up of 15 amino acids. Germline V lookup: CDR1 SNHLY, CDR2 FYNNEI. The CDR3 nucleotides read TGTGCCAGCAGGCGCCAGCTTTCTGGGGCCAACGTCCTGACTTTC. Translation gives CASRRQLSGANVLTF.

The chain carries TRBV3-1 (or the pseudogene TRBV3-2) and TRBJ2-7, with 10 bases matching TRBD2. This CDR3 region has 15 residues. The J segment lost 3 bases and the V segment lost 4 bases, leaving 6 bases of the junction unmatched. Germline loops: CDR1 LGHDT, CDR2 YNNKEL (reference sequence). The CDR3 DNA is TGTGCCAGCAGCCGGACGACTAGCGGGCGCTACGAGCAGTACTTC. Its protein product is CASSRTTSGRYEQYF.

This clone was detected only a few times. V gene TRBV19 combines with J gene TRBJ1-5, with 8 bases fitting TRBD1. The CDR3 extends over 15 amino acids. Trimming took 8 bases from V and 4 from J; bases not matched to a gene: 10. Germline assignment: CDR1 LNHDA and CDR2 SQIVND (reference sequence). For the CDR3, the DNA is TGTGCCAGTGAGGCAGGGGGCCATTGGAATCAGCCCCAGCATTTT. It encodes CASEAGGHWNQPQHF.

This chain connects TRBV24-1 to TRBJ2-1; TRBD2 aligns across 8 bases. This CDR3 is 15 amino acids long. CDR1 and CDR2 (germline): KGHDR, SFDVKD. The junction had 8 bases not matched to a gene; V was cut back by 5 bases and J by 6 bases. The CDR3 spells CATSAYGTRLNEQFF. The CDR3 DNA reads as TGTGCCACCAGTGCTTACGGGACTAGGCTCAATGAGCAGTTCTTC.

The genes are TRBV5-1 and TRBJ2-1; 8 bases align to TRBD2. The junction had 6 bases not matched to a gene; V was cut back by 7 bases and J by 0 bases. The CDR3 has 15 amino acids. From germline, CDR1 is SGHRS and CDR2 YFSETQ. The CDR3 DNA reads as TGCGCCAGCGGAACTAGCGGAACCTCCTACAATGAGCAGTTCTTC. Protein product: CASGTSGTSYNEQFF.

The rearrangement links TRBV28 to TRBJ2-2; maybe TRBD1 (5 bases). The CDR3 has 16 residues. Germline V gene lookup returns CDR1 MDHEN and CDR2 SYDVKM. V gave up 4 bases and J gave up 3 bases, with 15 bases separating them. The CDR3 DNA reads TGTGCCAGCAGTTCCAGGGTTACTACCTACACCGGGGAGCTGTTTTTT. Its protein is CASSSRVTTYTGELFF.

The gene calls are TRBV3-1 (or the pseudogene TRBV3-2) and TRBJ2-3, with 9 bases identical to TRBD2. V shed 6 bases, J shed 1 base, and the junction held 14 bases outside the gene matches. Germline V CDR1 and CDR2: LGHDT, YNNKEL (reference sequence). The CDR3 loop spans 18 amino acids. The CDR3 protein is CASSHFLFSGGGTDTQYF. The DNA for the CDR3 is TGTGCCAGCAGTCATTTCTTATTTAGCGGGGGAGGCACAGATACGCAGTATTTT.

This clone has just a few counts. The chain uses TRBV21-1 and TRBJ1-6; TRBD1 is taken as the D call from the table, unchecked against the DNA. TRBV21-1 is a pseudogene segment. This CDR3 has 17 amino acids. Written as DNA, the CDR3 is TGTGCCAGCAGCAAAGACTCAGGTTATGTGGGTAATTCACCCCTCCACTTT. It is translated as CASSKDSGYVGNSPLHF.

This chain connects TRBV6-4 to TRBJ2-3; 8 bases map to TRBD1. This CDR3 is built from 12 residues. With V trimmed by 0 bases and J by 10 bases, 0 bases remained unmatched. Looked up from germline, CDR1 is MRHNA and CDR2 is SNTAGT. CDR3 amino acids: CASSDSTGAQYF. CDR3 coding DNA: TGTGCCAGCAGTGACTCGACAGGGGCGCAGTATTTT.

This chain joins TRBV24-1 and TRBJ2-7, with 12 bases aligning to TRBD1. Germline CDR1 and CDR2: KGHDR and SFDVKD. The V segment lost 4 bases and the J segment 7 bases; nucleotides outside the gene matches: 7. CDR3 size: 15 residues. The CDR3 nucleotides are TGTGCCACCAGTGAACGGGGACAGGGGGCTGGGGAGCAGTACTTC. Encoded protein: CATSERGQGAGEQYF.

This clone was found many times. The rearrangement joins TRBV28 to TRBJ1-3, with TRBD1 as a possible D gene (5 bases). The germline V and J ends were trimmed by 3 bases and 1 base, with 7 bases remaining between them. Germline V gene lookup returns CDR1 MDHEN and CDR2 SYDVKM. The CDR3 runs to 14 residues. CDR3 sequence reads: CASSLGGSGNTIYF. The CDR3 nucleotides are TGTGCCAGCAGTTTGGGGGGTTCTGGAAACACCATATATTTT. The full variable domain, rest sourced from reference TRBV28 and TRBJ1-3, is DVKVTQSSRYLVKRTGEKVFLECVQDMDHENMFWYRQDPGLGLRLIYFSYDVKMKEKGDIPEGYSVSREKKERFSLILESASTNQTSMYLCASSLGGSGNTIYFGEGSWLTVV.

The gene calls are TRBV2 and TRBJ2-1, with TRBD2 matching 15 bases. Germline V CDR1 and CDR2: SNHLY, FYNNEI. V shed 4 bases and J 7 bases; nucleotides not matched to a gene: 2. The CDR3 is 15 amino acids. CDR3 bases: TGTGCCAGCAGTGCGGGGACTAGCGGGAGGAATGAGCAGTTCTTC. Amino acids: CASSAGTSGRNEQFF.

CDR3 sequence reads: CASRTRTGGSYEQYF. CDR3 in DNA: TGTGCCAGCAGGACCAGGACAGGAGGTTCCTACGAGCAGTACTTC. The rearrangement uses TRBV28 and TRBJ2-7; TRBD1 agrees at 7 bases. V shed 6 bases and J 1 base; nucleotides not matched to a gene: 9. This CDR3 region has 15 residues. The germline gives CDR1 MDHEN, CDR2 SYDVKM.

The rearrangement links TRBV27 to TRBJ1-4, with TRBD1 as a possible D gene (6 bases). The CDR3 is 13 residues long. V shed 8 bases and J shed 7 bases, with 14 bases lying between them. Germline CDR1 reads MNHEY; CDR2 reads SMNVEV (reference sequence). The chain's CDR3 is CASRGGGGEKLFF. CDR3 coding DNA: TGTGCCAGCCGAGGAGGGGGGGGTGAAAAACTGTTTTTT. The whole variable domain, remainder taken from reference TRBV27 and TRBJ1-4, is EAQVTQNPRYLITVTGKKLTVTCSQNMNHEYMSWYRQDPGLGLRQIYYSMNVEVTDKGDVPEGYKVSRKEKRNFPLILESPSPNQTSLYFCASRGGGGEKLFFGSGTQLSVL.

The J gene is TRBJ2-7, the V gene TRBV10-3, with 10 positions matching TRBD1. Losses at the gene ends were 6 bases for V and 2 bases for J; bases not matched to a gene: 4. The CDR3 has 14 amino acids. The germline gives CDR1 ENHRY, CDR2 SYGVKD. CDR3 coding DNA: TGTGCCATCAGACTGGACAGGGGGACCTACGAGCAGTACTTC. It is translated as CAIRLDRGTYEQYF.

The chain is built from TRBV5-1 and TRBJ1-1; D is unclear. Germline CDR1 reads SGHRS; CDR2 reads YFSETQ. V was trimmed by 0 bases and J by 6 bases, leaving 12 bases between them. This CDR3 contains 14 residues. CDR3 nucleotide sequence: TGCGCCAGCAGCTTGGGCGTAGGGAATCCTGAAGCTTTCTTT. It encodes CASSLGVGNPEAFF.